The 12 T cell receptor beta chains below come from one sample, sequenced in a study of blood T cell repertoires in COVID-19. Clones were read by immunoSEQ multiplex PCR, and TCRdb kept only the in-frame ones, dropping some. The table has around 150,000 clones, 80% to 85% seen once. Specimen: peripheral blood. These receptors were collected from a man aged 30-40 years with COVID-19, enrolled during active disease.

Only one count was recorded for this clone. V usage is TRBV6-5 and J usage is TRBJ2-1; 14 bases align to TRBD2. Germline-derived CDR1 and CDR2 are MNHEY and SVGAGI. The CDR3 sequence is 15 residues long. Trimming removed 5 bases from V and 9 bases from J; junction bases left unmatched: 6. The CDR3 DNA is TGTGCCAGCAGTCCGGGACTAGCGGGAGTTTTTGAGCAGTTCTTC. It specifies CASSPGLAGVFEQFF.

The J gene is TRBJ1-3, the V gene TRBV7-2, with a tentative D call TRBD1 (5 bases). V was clipped by 5 bases and J by 2 bases, with 13 bases between them. CDR1 and CDR2 (germline): SGHTA, FQGNSA. The CDR3 consists of 15 residues. The CDR3 coding sequence is TGTGCCAGCAGCCGCACCGGGGGAGCTGGAAACACCATATATTTT. It encodes CASSRTGGAGNTIYF.

The chain employs TRBV7-9 and TRBJ2-7; 8 bases line up with TRBD1. The CDR3 spans 15 residues. J gave up 8 bases and V 6 bases, and 15 bases lay outside the gene matches. Germline values: CDR1 SEHNR, CDR2 FQNEAQ (reference sequence). The CDR3 nucleotides read TGTGCCAGCAGTGGGGGATATGACAGGGGTTTACAGCAGTACTTC. Translation: CASSGGYDRGLQQYF.

The chain carries TRBV24-1 and TRBJ2-5; 8 nucleotides match TRBD2. CDR3 length: 12 residues. CDR1 KGHDR and CDR2 SFDVKD come from the germline V gene. The V segment lost 6 bases and the J segment 5 bases; nucleotides outside the gene matches: 1. As DNA, the CDR3 is TGTGCCACCAGTCGGGGGGGTGAGACCCAGTACTTC. Protein product: CATSRGGETQYF.

V is TRBV28 and J is TRBJ2-7; D uncertain. Germline V CDR1 and CDR2: MDHEN, SYDVKM. The CDR3 totals 12 residues. V lost 6 bases and J 4 bases, leaving 10 bases between the germline ends. The CDR3 DNA sequence: TGTGCCAGCAGATCTCACGGGTACGAGCAGTACTTC. Translated: CASRSHGYEQYF. Looking up the rest from reference TRBV28 and TRBJ2-7 gives the full variable domain: DVKVTQSSRYLVKRTGEKVFLECVQDMDHENMFWYRQDPGLGLRLIYFSYDVKMKEKGDIPEGYSVSREKKERFSLILESASTNQTSMYLCASRSHGYEQYFGPGTRLTVT.

This clone was seen only a few times. The V call is TRBV3-1 (or the pseudogene TRBV3-2), the J call TRBJ2-3; tentative D call: TRBD2 (5 bases). From germline, CDR1 is LGHDT and CDR2 YNNKEL (reference sequence). Trimming pared 0 bases from V and 4 bases from J, leaving 8 bases between. CDR3 size: 14 residues. CDR3 protein: CASSQDGLPDTQYF. DNA of the CDR3: TGTGCCAGCAGCCAAGACGGACTTCCAGATACGCAGTATTTT.

This clone was seen more than once but under ten times. The chain recombines TRBV6-1 with TRBJ1-5; D might be TRBD1 (5 bases). This CDR3 region has 13 residues. Germline CDR1 MNHNS, CDR2 SASEGT. V lost 1 base to trimming and J lost 7 bases, with 8 bases between them. This CDR3 is CASSEVWGQPQHF. For the CDR3, the DNA is TGTGCCAGCAGTGAAGTCTGGGGCCAGCCCCAGCATTTT.

The rearrangement joins TRBV5-5 to TRBJ1-1; D not certain. Germline loops: CDR1 SGHKS, CDR2 YYEKEE (reference sequence). This CDR3 comprises 13 residues. The V gene lost 4 bases and the J gene lost 1 base, with 8 bases spanning the gap. CDR3 sequence reads: CASSPTGNTEAFF. CDR3 DNA sequence: TGTGCCAGCAGCCCGACGGGGAACACTGAAGCTTTCTTT.

The rearrangement links TRBV27 to TRBJ2-7; 7 positions match TRBD2. CDR3 length: 14 residues. CDR1 MNHEY and CDR2 SMNVEV come from the germline V gene (reference sequence). J gave up 2 bases and V 6 bases, and 7 bases lay outside the gene matches. The CDR3 loop reads CASSWGGSAYEQYF. CDR3 DNA sequence: TGTGCCAGCAGCTGGGGCGGGAGTGCCTACGAGCAGTACTTC.

This chain joins TRBV6-1 and TRBJ2-3, with TRBD1 matching 7 bases. The CDR3 is 14 amino acids. V lost 0 bases, J lost 6 bases, and 3 bases stayed unmatched. CDR1 MNHNS and CDR2 SASEGT come from the germline V gene. As DNA, the CDR3 is TGTGCCAGCAGTGAAGCGACCAGGGGGGATACGCAGTATTTT. Amino acid sequence: CASSEATRGDTQYF.

V and J are TRBV27 and TRBJ1-1; a possible D gene is TRBD1 (5 bases). The V and J ends lost 0 bases and 5 bases respectively, with 10 bases between them. CDR1 MNHEY and CDR2 SMNVEV come from the germline V gene (reference sequence). The CDR3 consists of 14 residues. The DNA of the CDR3 is TGTGCCAGCAGTTTATCCAGGGTTGGAACTGAAGCTTTCTTT. Its translation is CASSLSRVGTEAFF.

CDR3 DNA sequence: TGTGCCAGTATTCCAATGGGACTGAAGAACACTGAAGCTTTCTTT. Amino acids: CASIPMGLKNTEAFF. The chain uses TRBV19 and TRBJ1-1; TRBD1 is a possible D gene (5 bases). In germline, CDR1 is LNHDA, CDR2 SQIVND (reference sequence). The CDR3 has 15 residues. The germline V and J ends were trimmed by 7 bases and 1 base, with 16 bases remaining between them.